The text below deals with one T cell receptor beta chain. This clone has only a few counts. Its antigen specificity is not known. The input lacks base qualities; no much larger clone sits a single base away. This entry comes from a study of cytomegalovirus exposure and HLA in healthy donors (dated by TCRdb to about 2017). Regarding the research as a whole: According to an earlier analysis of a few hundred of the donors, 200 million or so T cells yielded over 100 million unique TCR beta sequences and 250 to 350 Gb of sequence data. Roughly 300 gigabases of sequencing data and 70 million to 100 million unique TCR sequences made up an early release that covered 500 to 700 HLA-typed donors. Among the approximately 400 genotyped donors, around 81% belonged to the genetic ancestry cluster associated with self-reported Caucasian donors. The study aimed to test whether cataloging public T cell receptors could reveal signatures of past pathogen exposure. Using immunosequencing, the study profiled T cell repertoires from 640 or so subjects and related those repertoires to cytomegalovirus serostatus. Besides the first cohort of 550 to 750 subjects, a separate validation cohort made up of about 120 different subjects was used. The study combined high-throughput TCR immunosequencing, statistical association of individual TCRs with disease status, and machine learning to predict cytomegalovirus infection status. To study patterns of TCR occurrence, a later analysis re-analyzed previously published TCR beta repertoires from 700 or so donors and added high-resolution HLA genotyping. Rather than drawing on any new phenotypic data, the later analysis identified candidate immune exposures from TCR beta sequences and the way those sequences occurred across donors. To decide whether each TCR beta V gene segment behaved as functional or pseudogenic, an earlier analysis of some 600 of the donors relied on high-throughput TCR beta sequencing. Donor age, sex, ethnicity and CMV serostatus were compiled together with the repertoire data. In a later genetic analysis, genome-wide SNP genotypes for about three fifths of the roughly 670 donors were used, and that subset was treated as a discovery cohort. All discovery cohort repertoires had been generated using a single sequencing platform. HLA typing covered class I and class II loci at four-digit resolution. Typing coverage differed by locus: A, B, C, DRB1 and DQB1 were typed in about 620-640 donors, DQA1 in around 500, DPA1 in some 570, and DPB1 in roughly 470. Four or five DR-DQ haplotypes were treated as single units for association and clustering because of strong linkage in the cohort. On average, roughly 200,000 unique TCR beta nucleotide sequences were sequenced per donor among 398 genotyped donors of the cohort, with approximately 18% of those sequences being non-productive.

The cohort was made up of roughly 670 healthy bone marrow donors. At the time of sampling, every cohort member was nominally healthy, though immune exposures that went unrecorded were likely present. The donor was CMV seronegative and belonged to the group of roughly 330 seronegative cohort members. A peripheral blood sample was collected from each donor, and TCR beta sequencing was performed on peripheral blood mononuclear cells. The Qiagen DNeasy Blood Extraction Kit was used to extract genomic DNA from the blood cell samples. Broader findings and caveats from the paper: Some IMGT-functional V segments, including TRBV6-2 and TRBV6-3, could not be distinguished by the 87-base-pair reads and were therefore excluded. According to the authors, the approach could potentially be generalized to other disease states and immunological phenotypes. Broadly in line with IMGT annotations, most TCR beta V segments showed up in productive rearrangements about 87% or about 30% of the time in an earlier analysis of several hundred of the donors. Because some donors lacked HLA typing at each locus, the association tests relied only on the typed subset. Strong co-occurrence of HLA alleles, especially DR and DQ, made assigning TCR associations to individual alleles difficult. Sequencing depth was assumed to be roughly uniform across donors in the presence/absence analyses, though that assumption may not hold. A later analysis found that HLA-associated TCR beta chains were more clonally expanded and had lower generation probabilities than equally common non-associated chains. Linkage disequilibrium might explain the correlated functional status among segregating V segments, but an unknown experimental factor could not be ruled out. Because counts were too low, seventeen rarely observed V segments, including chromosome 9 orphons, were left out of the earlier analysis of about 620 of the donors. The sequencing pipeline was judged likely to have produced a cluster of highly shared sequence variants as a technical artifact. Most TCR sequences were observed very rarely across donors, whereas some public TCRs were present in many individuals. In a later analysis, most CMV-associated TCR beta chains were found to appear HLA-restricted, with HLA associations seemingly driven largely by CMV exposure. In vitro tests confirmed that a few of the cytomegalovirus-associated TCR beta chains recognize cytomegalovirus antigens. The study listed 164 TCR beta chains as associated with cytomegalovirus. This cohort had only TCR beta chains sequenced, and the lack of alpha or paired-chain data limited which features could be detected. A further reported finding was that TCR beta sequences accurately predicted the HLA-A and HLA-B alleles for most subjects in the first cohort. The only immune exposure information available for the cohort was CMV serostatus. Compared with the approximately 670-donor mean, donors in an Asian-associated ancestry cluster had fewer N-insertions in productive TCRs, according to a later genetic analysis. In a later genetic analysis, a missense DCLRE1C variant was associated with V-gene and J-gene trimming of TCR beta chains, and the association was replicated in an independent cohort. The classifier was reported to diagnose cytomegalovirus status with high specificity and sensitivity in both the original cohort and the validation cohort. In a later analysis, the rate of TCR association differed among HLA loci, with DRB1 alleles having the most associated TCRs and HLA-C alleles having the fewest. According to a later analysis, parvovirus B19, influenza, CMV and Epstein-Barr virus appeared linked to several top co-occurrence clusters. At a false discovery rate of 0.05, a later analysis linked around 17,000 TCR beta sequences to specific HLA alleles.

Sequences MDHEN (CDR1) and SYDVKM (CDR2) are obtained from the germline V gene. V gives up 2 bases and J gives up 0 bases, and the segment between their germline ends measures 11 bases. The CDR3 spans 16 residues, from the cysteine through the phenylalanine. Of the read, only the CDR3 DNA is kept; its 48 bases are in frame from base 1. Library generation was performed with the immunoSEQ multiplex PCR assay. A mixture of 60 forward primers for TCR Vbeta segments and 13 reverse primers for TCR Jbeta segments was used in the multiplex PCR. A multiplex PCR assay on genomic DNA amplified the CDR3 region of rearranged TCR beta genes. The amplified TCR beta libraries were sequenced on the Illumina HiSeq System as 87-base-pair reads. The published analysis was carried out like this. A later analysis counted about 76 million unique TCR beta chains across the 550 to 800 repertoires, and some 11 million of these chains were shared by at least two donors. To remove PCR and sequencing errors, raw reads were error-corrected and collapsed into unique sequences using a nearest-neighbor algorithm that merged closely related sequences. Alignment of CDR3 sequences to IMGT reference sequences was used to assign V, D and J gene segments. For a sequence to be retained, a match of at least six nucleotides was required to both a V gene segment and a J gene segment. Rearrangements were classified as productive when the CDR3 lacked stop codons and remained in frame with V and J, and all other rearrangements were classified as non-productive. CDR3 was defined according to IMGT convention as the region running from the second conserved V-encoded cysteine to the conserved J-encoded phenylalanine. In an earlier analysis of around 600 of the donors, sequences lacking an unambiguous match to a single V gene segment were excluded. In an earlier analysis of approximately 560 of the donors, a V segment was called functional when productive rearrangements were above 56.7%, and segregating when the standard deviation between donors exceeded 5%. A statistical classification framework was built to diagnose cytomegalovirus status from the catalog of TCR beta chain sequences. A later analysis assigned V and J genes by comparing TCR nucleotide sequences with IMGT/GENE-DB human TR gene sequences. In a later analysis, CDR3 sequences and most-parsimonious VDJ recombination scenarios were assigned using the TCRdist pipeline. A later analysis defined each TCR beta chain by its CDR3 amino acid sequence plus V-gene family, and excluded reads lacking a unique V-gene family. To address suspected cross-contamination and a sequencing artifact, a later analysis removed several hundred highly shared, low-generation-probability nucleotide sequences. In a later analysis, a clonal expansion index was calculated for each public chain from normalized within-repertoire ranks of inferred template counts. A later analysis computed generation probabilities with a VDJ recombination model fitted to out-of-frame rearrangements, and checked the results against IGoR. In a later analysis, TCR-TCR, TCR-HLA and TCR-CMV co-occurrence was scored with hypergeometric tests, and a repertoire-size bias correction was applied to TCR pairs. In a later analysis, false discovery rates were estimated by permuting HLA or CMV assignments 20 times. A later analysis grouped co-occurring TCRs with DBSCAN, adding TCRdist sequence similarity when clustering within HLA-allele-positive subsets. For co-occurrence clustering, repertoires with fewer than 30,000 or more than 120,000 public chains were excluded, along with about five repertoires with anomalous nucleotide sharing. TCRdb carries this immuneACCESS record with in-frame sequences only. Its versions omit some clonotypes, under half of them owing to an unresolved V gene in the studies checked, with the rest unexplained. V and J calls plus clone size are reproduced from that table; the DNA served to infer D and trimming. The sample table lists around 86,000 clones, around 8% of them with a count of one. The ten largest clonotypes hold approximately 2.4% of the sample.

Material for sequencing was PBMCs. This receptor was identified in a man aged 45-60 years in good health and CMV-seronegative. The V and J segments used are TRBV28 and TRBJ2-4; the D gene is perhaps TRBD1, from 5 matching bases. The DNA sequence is TGTGCCAGCAGTTTAAAGGGGAAGGGAGCCAAAAACATTCAGTACTTC. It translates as CASSLKGKGAKNIQYF.